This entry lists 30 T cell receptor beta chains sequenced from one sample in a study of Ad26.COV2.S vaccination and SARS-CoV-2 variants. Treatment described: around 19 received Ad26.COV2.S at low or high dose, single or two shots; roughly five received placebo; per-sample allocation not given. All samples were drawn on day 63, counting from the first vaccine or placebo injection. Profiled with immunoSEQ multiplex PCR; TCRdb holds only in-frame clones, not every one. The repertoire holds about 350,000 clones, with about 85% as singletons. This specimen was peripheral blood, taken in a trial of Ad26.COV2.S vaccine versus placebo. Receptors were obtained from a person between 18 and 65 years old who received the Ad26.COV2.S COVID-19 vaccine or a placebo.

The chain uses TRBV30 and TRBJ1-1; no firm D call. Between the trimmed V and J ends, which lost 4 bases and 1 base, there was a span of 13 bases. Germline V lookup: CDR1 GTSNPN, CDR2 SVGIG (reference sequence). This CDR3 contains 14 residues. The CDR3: CAWTPGLPNTEAFF. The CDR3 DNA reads TGTGCCTGGACCCCCGGACTCCCGAACACTGAAGCTTTCTTT. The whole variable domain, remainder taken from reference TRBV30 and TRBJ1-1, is SQTIHQWPATLVQPVGSPLSLECTVEGTSNPNLYWYRQAAGRGLQLLFYSVGIGQISSEVPQNLSASRPQDRQFILSSKKLLLSDSGFYLCAWTPGLPNTEAFFGQGTRLTVV.

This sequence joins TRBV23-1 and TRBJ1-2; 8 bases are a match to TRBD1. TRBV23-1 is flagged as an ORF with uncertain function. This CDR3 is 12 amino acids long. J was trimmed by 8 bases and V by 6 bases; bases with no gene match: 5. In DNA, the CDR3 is TGCGCCAGCAGAACAGGGGGAGGGGGCTACACCTTC. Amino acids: CASRTGGGGYTF.

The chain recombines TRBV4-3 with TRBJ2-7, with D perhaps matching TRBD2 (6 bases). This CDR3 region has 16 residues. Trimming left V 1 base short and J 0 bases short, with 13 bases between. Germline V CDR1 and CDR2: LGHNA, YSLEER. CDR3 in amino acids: CASSQAGVQSSYEQYF. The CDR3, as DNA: TGCGCCAGCAGCCAAGCGGGAGTCCAAAGCTCCTACGAGCAGTACTTC.

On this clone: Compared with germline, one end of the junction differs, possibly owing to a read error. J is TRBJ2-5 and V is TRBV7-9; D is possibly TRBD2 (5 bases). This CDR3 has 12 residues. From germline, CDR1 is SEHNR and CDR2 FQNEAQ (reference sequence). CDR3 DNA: TGTGCCAGCAGCCCTGGGAGTGTAAGCCTAAACTTC. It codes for CASSPGSVSLNF.

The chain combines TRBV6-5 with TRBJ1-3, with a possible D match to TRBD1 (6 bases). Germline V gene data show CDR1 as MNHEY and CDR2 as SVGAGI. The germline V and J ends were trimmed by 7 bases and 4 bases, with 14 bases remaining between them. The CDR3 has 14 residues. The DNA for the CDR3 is TGTGCCAGCAATATTGCCGGACAGGGAAACACCATATATTTT. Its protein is CASNIAGQGNTIYF.

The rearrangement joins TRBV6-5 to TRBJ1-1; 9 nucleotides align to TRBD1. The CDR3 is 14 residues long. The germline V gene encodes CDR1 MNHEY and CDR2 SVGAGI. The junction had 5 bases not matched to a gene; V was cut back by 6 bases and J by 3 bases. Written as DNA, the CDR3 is TGTGCCAGCAGCTCGGGACAGGGCGACACTGAAGCTTTCTTT. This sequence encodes CASSSGQGDTEAFF.

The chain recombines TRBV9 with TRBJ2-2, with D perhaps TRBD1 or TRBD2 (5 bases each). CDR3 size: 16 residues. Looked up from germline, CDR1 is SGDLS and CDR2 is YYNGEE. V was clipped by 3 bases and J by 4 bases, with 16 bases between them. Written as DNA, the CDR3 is TGTGCCAGCAGCGGAAACCCGGGACGGGGCACCGGGGAGCTGTTTTTT. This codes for CASSGNPGRGTGELFF.

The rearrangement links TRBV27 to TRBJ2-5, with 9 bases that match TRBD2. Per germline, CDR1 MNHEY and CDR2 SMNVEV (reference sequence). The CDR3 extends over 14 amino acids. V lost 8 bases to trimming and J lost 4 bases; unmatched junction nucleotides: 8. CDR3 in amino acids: CASRSAGGRETQYF. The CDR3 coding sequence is TGTGCCAGCCGATCGGCGGGGGGGCGAGAGACCCAGTACTTC.

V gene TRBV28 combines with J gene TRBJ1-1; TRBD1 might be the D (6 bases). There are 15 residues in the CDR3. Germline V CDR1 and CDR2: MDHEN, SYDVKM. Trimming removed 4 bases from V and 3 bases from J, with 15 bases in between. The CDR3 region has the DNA TGTGCCAGCAGTTATCATCAGGGGTGGCACACTGAAGCTTTCTTT. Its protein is CASSYHQGWHTEAFF.

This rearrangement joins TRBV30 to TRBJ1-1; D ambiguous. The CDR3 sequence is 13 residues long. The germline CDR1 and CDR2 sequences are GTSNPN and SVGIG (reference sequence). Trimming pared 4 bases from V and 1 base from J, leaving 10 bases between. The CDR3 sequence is CAWTKEGNTEAFF. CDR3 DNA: TGTGCCTGGACCAAGGAGGGGAACACTGAAGCTTTCTTT.

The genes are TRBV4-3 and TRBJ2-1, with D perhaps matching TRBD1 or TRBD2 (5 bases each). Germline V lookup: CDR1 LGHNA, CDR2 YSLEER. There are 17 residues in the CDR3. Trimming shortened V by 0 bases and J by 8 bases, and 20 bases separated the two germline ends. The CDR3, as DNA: TGCGCCAGCAGCCAAGATTGGGTGGTCCCACTGGGGGATGAGCAGTTCTTC. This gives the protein CASSQDWVVPLGDEQFF.

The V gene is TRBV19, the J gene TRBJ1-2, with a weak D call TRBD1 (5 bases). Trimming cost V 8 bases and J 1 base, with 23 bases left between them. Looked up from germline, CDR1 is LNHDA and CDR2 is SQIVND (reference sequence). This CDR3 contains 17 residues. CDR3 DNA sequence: TGTGCCAGTTTCCGTACCGACCTTGGGGGTCTTAACTATGGCTACACCTTC. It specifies CASFRTDLGGLNYGYTF.

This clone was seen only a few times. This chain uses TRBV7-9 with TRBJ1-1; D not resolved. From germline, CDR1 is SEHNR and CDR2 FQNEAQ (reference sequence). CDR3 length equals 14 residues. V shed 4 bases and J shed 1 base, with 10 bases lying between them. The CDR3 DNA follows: TGTGCCAGCAGCTCGCAACTAAGGAACACTGAAGCTTTCTTT. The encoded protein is CASSSQLRNTEAFF.

CDR3 nucleotide sequence: TGCGCCAGCAGCCAAGATGAGGGCCGGTTTGAGCCCCAGCATTTT. Its protein is CASSQDEGRFEPQHF. The V and J genes are TRBV4-1 and TRBJ1-5; no clear D gene. Germline V gene data show CDR1 as MGHRA and CDR2 as YSYEKL. V lost 0 bases to trimming and J lost 8 bases, with 14 bases between them. The CDR3 has 15 residues.

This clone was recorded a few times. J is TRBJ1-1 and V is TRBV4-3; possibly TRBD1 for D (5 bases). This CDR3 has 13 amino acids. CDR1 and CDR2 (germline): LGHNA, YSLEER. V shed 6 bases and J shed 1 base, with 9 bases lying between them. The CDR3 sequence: CASRGRRNTEAFF. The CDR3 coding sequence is TGCGCCAGCAGGGGACGGCGGAACACTGAAGCTTTCTTT.

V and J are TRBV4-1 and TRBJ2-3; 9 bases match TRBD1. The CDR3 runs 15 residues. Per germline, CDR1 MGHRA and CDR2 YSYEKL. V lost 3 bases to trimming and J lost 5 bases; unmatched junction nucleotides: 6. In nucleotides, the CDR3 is TGCGCCAGCAGCCAGACCGGGACAGGGAGAGATACGCAGTATTTT. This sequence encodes CASSQTGTGRDTQYF.

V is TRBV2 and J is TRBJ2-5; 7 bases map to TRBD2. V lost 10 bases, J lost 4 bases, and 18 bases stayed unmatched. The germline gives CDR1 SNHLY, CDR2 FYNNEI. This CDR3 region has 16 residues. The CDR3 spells CAITAASGAKRETQYF. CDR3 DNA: TGTGCCATAACCGCCGCCAGCGGGGCAAAGAGAGAGACCCAGTACTTC. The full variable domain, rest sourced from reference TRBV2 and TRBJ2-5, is EPEVTQTPSHQVTQMGQEVILRCVPISNHLYFYWYRQILGQKVEFLVSFYNNEISEKSEIFDDQFSVERPDGSNFTLKIRSTKLEDSAMYFCAITAASGAKRETQYFGPGTRLLVL.

The CDR3 loop reads CASSFRQASYEQYF. The CDR3 DNA reads as TGTGCCAGCAGTTTCCGACAGGCCTCCTACGAGCAGTACTTC. This rearrangement joins TRBV27 to TRBJ2-7; a possible D gene is TRBD1 (6 bases). Germline CDR1 and CDR2: MNHEY and SMNVEV (reference sequence). CDR3 size: 14 residues. Trimming took 3 bases from V and 0 from J, leaving 9 bases between them.

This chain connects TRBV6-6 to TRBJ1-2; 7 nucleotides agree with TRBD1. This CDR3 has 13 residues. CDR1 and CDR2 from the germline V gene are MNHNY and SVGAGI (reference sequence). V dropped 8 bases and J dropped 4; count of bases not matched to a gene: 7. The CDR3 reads CASGDSGAYGYTF. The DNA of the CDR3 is TGTGCCAGCGGGGACAGCGGCGCCTATGGCTACACCTTC.

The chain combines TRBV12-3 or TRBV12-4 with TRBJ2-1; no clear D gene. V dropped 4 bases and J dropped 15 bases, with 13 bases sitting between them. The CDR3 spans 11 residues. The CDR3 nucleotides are TGTGCCAGCAGTTCGACATATAAGCGGTTCTTC. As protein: CASSSTYKRFF.

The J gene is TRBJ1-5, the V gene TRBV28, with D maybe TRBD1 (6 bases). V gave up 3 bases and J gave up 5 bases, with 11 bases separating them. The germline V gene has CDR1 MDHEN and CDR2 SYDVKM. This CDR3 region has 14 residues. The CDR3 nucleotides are TGTGCCAGCAGTTTTCGGGACACCGATCAGCCCCAGCATTTT. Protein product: CASSFRDTDQPQHF.

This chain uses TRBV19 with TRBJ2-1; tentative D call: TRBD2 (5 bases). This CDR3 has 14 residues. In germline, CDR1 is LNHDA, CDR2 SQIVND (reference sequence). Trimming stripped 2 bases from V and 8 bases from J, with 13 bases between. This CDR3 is CASSILRVGDEQFF. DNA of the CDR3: TGTGCCAGTAGTATATTGAGGGTAGGCGATGAGCAGTTCTTC.

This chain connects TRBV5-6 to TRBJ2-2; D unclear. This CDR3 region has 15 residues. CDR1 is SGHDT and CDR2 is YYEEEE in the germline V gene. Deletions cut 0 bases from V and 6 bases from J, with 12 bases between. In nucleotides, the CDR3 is TGTGCCAGCAGCTTGGGGTCGGTTCGGGCCGGGGAGCTGTTTTTT. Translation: CASSLGSVRAGELFF.

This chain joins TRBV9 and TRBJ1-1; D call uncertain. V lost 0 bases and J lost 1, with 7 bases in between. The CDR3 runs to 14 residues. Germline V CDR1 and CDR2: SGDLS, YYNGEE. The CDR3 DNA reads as TGTGCCAGCAGCGTAGTTACAGCGAACACTGAAGCTTTCTTT. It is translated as CASSVVTANTEAFF.

CDR3 in amino acids: CASSLYPQGSKNIQYF. The CDR3 DNA is TGTGCCAGCAGTTTATACCCACAGGGGTCCAAAAACATTCAGTACTTC. The V call is TRBV27, the J call TRBJ2-4; the match to TRBD1 covers 7 bases. The V gene end was trimmed by 1 base and the J gene end by 2 bases; junction bases not matched to a gene: 5. The CDR3 is 16 amino acids. Germline loops: CDR1 MNHEY, CDR2 SMNVEV (reference sequence).

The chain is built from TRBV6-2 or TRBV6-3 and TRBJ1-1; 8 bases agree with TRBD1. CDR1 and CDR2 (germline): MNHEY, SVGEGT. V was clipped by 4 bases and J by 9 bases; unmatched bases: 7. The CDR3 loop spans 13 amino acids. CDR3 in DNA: TGTGCCAGCAGTTTCAGAGACAGGGGCCAAGCTTTCTTT. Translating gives CASSFRDRGQAFF.

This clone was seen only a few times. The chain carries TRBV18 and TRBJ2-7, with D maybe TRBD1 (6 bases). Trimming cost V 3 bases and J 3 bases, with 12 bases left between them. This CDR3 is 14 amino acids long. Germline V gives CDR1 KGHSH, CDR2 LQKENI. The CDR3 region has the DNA TGTGCCAGCTCACCGCAAAACAGGGTCTACGAGCAGTACTTC. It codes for CASSPQNRVYEQYF.

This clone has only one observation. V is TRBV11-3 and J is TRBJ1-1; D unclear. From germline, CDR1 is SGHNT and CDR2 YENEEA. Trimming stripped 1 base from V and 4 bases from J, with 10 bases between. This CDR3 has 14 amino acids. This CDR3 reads CASSLGPGPTEAFF. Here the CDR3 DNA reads TGTGCCAGCAGCTTAGGCCCGGGCCCCACTGAAGCTTTCTTT.

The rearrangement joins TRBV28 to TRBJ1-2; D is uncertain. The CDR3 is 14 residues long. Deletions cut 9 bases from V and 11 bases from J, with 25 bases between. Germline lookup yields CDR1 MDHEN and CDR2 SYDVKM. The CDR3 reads CASVGNGHLPTYTF. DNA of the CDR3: TGTGCCAGTGTAGGAAATGGCCACCTTCCTACTTACACCTTC.

Here the CDR3 DNA reads TGTGCCCGCCACCAGGGAATAGGCAAAAACATTCAGTACTTC. Its translation is CARHQGIGKNIQYF. The chain combines TRBV21-1 with TRBJ2-4; TRBD1 is the table's D call, not checked against the DNA. TRBV21-1 is marked as a pseudogene. CDR3 length equals 14 residues.